This TCR beta chain was sequenced during a study of shared clonotypes between healthy human individuals. Overall study results and limits: The expectation was that sequencing depth would affect clonotype sharing among donors.

The healthy adult donors were HIV-negative and reported no recent acute infections or vaccinations. Nashville, Tennessee was home to all donors, who were Caucasian adults. Sequencing used immunoSEQ multiplex PCR; TCRdb keeps in-frame clones, though not all of them. Of roughly 2 million clones in the sample, roughly 96% are singletons; the top ten hold 0.1% to 0.15%. In the case of this clone: Its antigen is unidentified.

Trimming took off 7 bases at V and 2 bases at J, with 19 bases between the two ends. The CDR3 covers 16 residues. CDR1 and CDR2 (germline): MGHDK, SYGVNS. This TCR came from a man between 18 and 35 years old in good health. The sample taken for sequencing was naive CD4+ T cells sorted from blood. Described subset: CD45RA+ positively selected. The chain recombines TRBV25-1 with TRBJ2-3; possibly TRBD2 for D (6 bases). CDR3 in amino acids: CASNHGGRLFTDTQYF. For the CDR3, the DNA is TGTGCCAGCAATCATGGGGGGAGGCTATTCACAGATACGCAGTATTTT.